This T cell receptor beta chain was documented in a study of cytomegalovirus exposure and HLA in healthy donors. In the PCR, 60 Vbeta and 13 Jbeta primers were used. Libraries were prepared by immunoSEQ multiplex PCR; TCRdb keeps only in-frame clonotypes and omits some of them. The repertoire includes around 150,000 clones, around 74% of them detected once, and about 1.5% sits in the top ten. The sample holds one count of this clone. Antigen: not known. The CDR3 is 15 amino acids. V dropped 5 bases and J dropped 9; count of bases not matched to a gene: 11. The V gene's germline CDR1 is KGHSH and CDR2 LQKENI. Study conclusions and caveats: The listing of approximately 160 TCR beta chains classed them as cytomegalovirus-associated.

This sequence was found in a woman in her 30s in good health and CMV-seronegative. The chain combines TRBV18 with TRBJ2-1; TRBD2 agrees at 9 bases. The sample taken for sequencing was PBMCs. CDR3 bases: TGTGCCAGCTCATCCAATAGCGGGGGAAGTGGTGAGCAGTTCTTC. This codes for CASSSNSGGSGEQFF.